This T cell receptor beta chain was sequenced during a study of post-analysis software for immune sequencing data. This clonotype was picked up a small number of times. The antigen remains unidentified. cDNA libraries for TCR beta contained unique molecular identifiers. From around 1 to 9.1 million T cells, a few hundred thousand cDNA molecules were obtained. Via MiXCR, TCRdb re-called the PCR reads, giving one row per CDR3 protein. The sample carries about 820,000 distinct CDR3 sequences, roughly 50% recorded once. Germline loops: CDR1 DFQATT, CDR2 SNEGSKA (reference sequence). Trimming removed 0 bases at V and 5 bases at J, with 16 bases between. The CDR3 totals 15 residues. Study-wide results and caveats: When the samples were clustered directly with F measure, those that had been prepared in the same batch showed strong co-clustering. Roughly 5 TRBV segments (TRBV5-6, TRBV5-1 and TRBV20-1 among them) occurred more frequently in patients than in controls.

The sequenced sample consisted of blood. The sequence derives from a girl aged 10 to 17 with multiple sclerosis. The chain couples TRBV20-1 to TRBJ2-5, with D tentatively TRBD2 (5 bases). The CDR3 DNA sequence: TGCAGTGCTAGAGATTCGGCGGCGGGTCGGGAGACCCAGTACTTC. Protein sequence: CSARDSAAGRETQYF.